The 11 T cell receptor beta chains below all came from one sample that was sequenced in a study of persistence of HIV-infected CD4 T cells. Anti-CD3/anti-CD28 beads served as a nonspecific positive control stimulus. Sorting selected CD4+ T cells upregulating both CD40 ligand and CD69. Their cognate antigens are unknown. The immunoSEQ assay was version 4, run in survey mode. Generated by immunoSEQ multiplex PCR, the TCRdb table keeps only in-frame clones and is missing some. The sample lists 40,000 to 55,000 clones, 88% seen once, with 0.4% to 0.6% in the top ten. This sample comprised CD4+ T cells sorted from PBMCs after roughly 19-hour stimulation, obtained from a patient who received antiretroviral therapy. Receptors were obtained from an adult woman with HIV who was CMV-seropositive.

A single count supports this clone. This chain connects TRBV18 to TRBJ1-3, with D possibly matching TRBD1 (5 bases). This CDR3 has 15 residues. V dropped 5 bases and J dropped 6 bases, with 17 bases sitting between them. The germline V gene has CDR1 KGHSH and CDR2 LQKENI. The CDR3 is CASSKGRGGLNTIYF. CDR3 coding DNA: TGTGCCAGCTCAAAGGGACGCGGAGGATTAAACACCATATATTTT. Full variable domain (rest looked up from reference TRBV18 and TRBJ1-3): NAGVMQNPRHLVRRRGQEARLRCSPMKGHSHVYWYRQLPEEGLKFMVYLQKENIIDESGMPKERFSAEFPKEGPSILRIQQVVRGDSAAYFCASSKGRGGLNTIYFGEGSWLTVV.

This rearrangement joins TRBV5-1 to TRBJ2-2; D gene ambiguous. Germline V CDR1 and CDR2: SGHRS, YFSETQ. V dropped 6 bases and J dropped 1 base, with 4 bases sitting between them. The CDR3 runs to 12 residues. The CDR3 coding sequence is TGCGCCAGCACCCTGAACACCGGGGAGCTGTTTTTT. Protein product: CASTLNTGELFF.

The rearrangement uses TRBV18 and TRBJ1-4, with a possible D match to TRBD1 (6 bases). Per germline, CDR1 KGHSH and CDR2 LQKENI. Trimming removed 2 bases at V and 5 bases at J, with 9 bases between. The CDR3 spans 14 residues. CDR3 in amino acids: CASSPRTVNEKLFF. The DNA of the CDR3 is TGTGCCAGCTCACCAAGGACAGTAAATGAAAAACTGTTTTTT.

The CDR3 bases are TGTGCCAGCAGTGAATCTCAGACCCAGTACTTC. Encoded protein: CASSESQTQYF. This chain joins TRBV25-1 and TRBJ2-5, with D unresolved. V was shortened by 1 base and J by 6 bases, with 3 bases between the two germline ends. CDR1 MGHDK and CDR2 SYGVNS come from the germline V gene. The CDR3 is 11 amino acids.

The chain couples TRBV11-2 to TRBJ1-4; the match to TRBD1 covers 9 bases. Germline lookup yields CDR1 SGHAT and CDR2 FQNNGV. This CDR3 contains 15 residues. V lost 5 bases to trimming and J lost 8 bases; unmatched junction nucleotides: 9. Written as DNA, the CDR3 is TGTGCCAGCAGCCGTACAGGGGGCCTGGGAGAAAAACTGTTTTTT. This sequence encodes CASSRTGGLGEKLFF.

The count of this clone is one. The chain has TRBV6-5 and TRBJ2-3; D remains unclear. The V gene lost 4 bases and the J gene lost 2 bases, with 16 bases spanning the gap. CDR1 is MNHEY, CDR2 SVGAGI, per germline. The CDR3 loop spans 16 amino acids. CDR3 region: CASSSPRTGHTDTQYF. CDR3 DNA: TGTGCCAGCAGTTCCCCTCGTACGGGCCACACAGATACGCAGTATTTT.

The V call is TRBV29-1, the J call TRBJ1-1; D perhaps matches TRBD1 (6 bases). The CDR3 has 12 residues. Trimming removed 7 bases at V and 1 base at J, with 10 bases between. Germline V gene sequence: CDR1 SQVTM, CDR2 ANQGSEA. CDR3: CSAQQGNTEAFF. CDR3 DNA sequence: TGCAGCGCGCAACAGGGGAACACTGAAGCTTTCTTT.

The chain links TRBV5-1 to TRBJ1-1; D is uncertain. Germline assignment: CDR1 SGHRS and CDR2 YFSETQ. Trimming removed 3 bases from V and 0 bases from J, with 6 bases in between. This CDR3 comprises 13 residues. The CDR3 protein is CASSSQMNTEAFF. In DNA, the CDR3 is TGCGCCAGCAGCTCACAGATGAACACTGAAGCTTTCTTT. Based on the CDR3 plus reference TRBV5-1 and TRBJ1-1, the full variable domain is KAGVTQTPRYLIKTRGQQVTLSCSPISGHRSVSWYQQTPGQGLQFLFEYFSETQRNKGNFPGRFSGRQFSNSRSEMNVSTLELGDSALYLCASSSQMNTEAFFGQGTRLTVV.

V gene TRBV5-1 combines with J gene TRBJ2-3; D is undetermined. Germline V gives CDR1 SGHRS, CDR2 YFSETQ. This CDR3 is 13 amino acids long. With 0 bases removed from V and 4 bases from J, the gap between germline ends came to 6 bases. The CDR3 loop is CASSLDRPDTQYF. The CDR3 region has the DNA TGCGCCAGCAGCTTGGACAGACCAGATACGCAGTATTTT.

The chain employs TRBV6-5 and TRBJ1-5; D gene ambiguous. The germline CDR1 and CDR2 sequences are MNHEY and SVGAGI. The CDR3 sequence is 14 residues long. V was trimmed by 7 bases and J by 1 base, leaving 11 bases between them. The CDR3 coding sequence is TGTGCCAGCACGAGACTGATGAGCAATCAGCCCCAGCATTTT. Protein sequence: CASTRLMSNQPQHF.

This chain connects TRBV12-3 or TRBV12-4 to TRBJ1-1; maybe TRBD1 (6 bases). The ends were cut back, 8 bases at V and 8 bases at J, with 12 bases in the middle. The CDR3 covers 11 residues. The CDR3 sequence is CASDRLQEAFF. CDR3 DNA sequence: TGTGCCAGCGACAGGTTACAAGAAGCTTTCTTT.